This T cell receptor (beta chain) was sequenced in a study of cytomegalovirus exposure and HLA in healthy donors. Points from the study as a whole: Only CMV serostatus was available as immune exposure information. Listed as cytomegalovirus-associated were 150 to 200 TCR beta chains. Several V segments, TRBV6-2 and TRBV6-3 among them, could not be told apart and were dropped. It was assumed in the presence/absence analyses that sequencing depth was roughly uniform across donors.

The J segment lost 2 bases and the V segment lost 4 bases, leaving 11 bases of the junction unmatched. The CDR3 totals 17 residues. Germline CDR1 reads SGHNT; CDR2 reads YYREEE (reference sequence). About this clone: Its cognate antigen is unknown.

Vbeta (60) and Jbeta (13) primers were used in the PCR. TCRdb's copy holds only in-frame clones and misses some; the assay was immunoSEQ multiplex PCR. The repertoire table contains 45,000 to 55,000 clones. The V call is TRBV5-4, the J call TRBJ2-3; 9 bases are a match to TRBD2. This TCR derives from a middle-aged man in good health and CMV-seropositive. Sequenced material: PBMCs. The CDR3 DNA sequence: TGTGCCAGCAGCACTCCACGACTAGCGGAAAACACAGATACGCAGTATTTT. This encodes CASSTPRLAENTDTQYF. The full variable domain, with the rest looked up from reference TRBV5-4 and TRBJ2-3, is ETGVTQSPTHLIKTRGQQVTLRCSSQSGHNTVSWYQQALGQGPQFIFQYYREEENGRGNFPPRFSGLQFPNYSSELNVNALELDDSALYLCASSTPRLAENTDTQYFGPGTRLTVL.